The sequence of this TCR beta chain was determined in a study of T cells in Graves' hyperthyroidism and ophthalmopathy. Whole-study results and caveats: The model forecast ophthalmopathy, anticipating it by a median around 6.4 months before onset. Also found in blood were most expanded thyroid clonotypes above 0.001.

The V gene lost 6 bases and the J gene lost 10 bases, with 15 bases spanning the gap. CDR3 size: 11 residues. Per germline, CDR1 SQVTM and CDR2 ANQGSEA. Active moderate-to-severe ophthalmopathy, Clinical Activity Score at least 3, NOSPECS at least 4, under 3 months' duration. Any patient presenting with uncontrolled infection, other autoimmune disease, pregnancy or lactation was left out. In this sample, this clonotype turned up many times. Antigen specificity is unknown. Amplification of TCR beta CDR3 regions was performed using RNA transcripts as template. First-round RT-PCR of the TCR CDR3 relied on the HTBI primer set. Each CDR3 protein gets one entry after TCRdb re-called the multiplex PCR reads with MiXCR. The profile shows 220,000 or so distinct CDR3 sequences, about 15% of them singletons.

The receptor was derived from a woman under 30 with Graves' ophthalmopathy. The genes are TRBV29-1 and TRBJ2-5; weak D call: TRBD2 (6 bases). The sequencing input was blood. CDR3 region: CSVDSEEGQYF. CDR3 in DNA: TGCAGCGTGGATAGTGAGGAGGGCCAGTACTTC. Full variable domain (rest looked up from reference TRBV29-1 and TRBJ2-5): SAVISQKPSRDICQRGTSLTIQCQVDSQVTMMFWYRQQPGQSLTLIATANQGSEATYESGFVIDKFPISRPNLTFSTLTVSNMSPEDSSIYLCSVDSEEGQYFGPGTRLLVL.